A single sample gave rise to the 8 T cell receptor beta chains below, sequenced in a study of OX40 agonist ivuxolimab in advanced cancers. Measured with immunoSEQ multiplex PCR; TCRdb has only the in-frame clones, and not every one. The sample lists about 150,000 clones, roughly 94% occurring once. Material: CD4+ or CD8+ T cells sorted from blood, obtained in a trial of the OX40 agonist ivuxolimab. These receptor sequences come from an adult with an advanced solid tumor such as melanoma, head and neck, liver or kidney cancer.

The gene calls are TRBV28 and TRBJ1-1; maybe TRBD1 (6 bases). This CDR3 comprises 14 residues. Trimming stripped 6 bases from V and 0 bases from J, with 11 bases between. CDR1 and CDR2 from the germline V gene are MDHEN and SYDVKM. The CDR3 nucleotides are TGTGCCAGCAGCTCAGGGGAGATGAACACTGAAGCTTTCTTT. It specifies CASSSGEMNTEAFF.

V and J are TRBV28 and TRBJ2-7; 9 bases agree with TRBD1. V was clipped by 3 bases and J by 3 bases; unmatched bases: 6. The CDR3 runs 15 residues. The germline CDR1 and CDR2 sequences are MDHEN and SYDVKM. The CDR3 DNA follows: TGTGCCAGCAGTTTCCCGGGGACAGGGAACTACGAGCAGTACTTC. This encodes CASSFPGTGNYEQYF. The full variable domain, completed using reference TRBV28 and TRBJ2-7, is DVKVTQSSRYLVKRTGEKVFLECVQDMDHENMFWYRQDPGLGLRLIYFSYDVKMKEKGDIPEGYSVSREKKERFSLILESASTNQTSMYLCASSFPGTGNYEQYFGPGTRLTVT.

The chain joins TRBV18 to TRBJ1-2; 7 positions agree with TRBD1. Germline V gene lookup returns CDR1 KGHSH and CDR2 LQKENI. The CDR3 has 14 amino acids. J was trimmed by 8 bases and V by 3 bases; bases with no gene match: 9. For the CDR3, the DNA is TGTGCCAGCTCACCTTTTGAGACAGGGAAAGGCTACACCTTC. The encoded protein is CASSPFETGKGYTF.

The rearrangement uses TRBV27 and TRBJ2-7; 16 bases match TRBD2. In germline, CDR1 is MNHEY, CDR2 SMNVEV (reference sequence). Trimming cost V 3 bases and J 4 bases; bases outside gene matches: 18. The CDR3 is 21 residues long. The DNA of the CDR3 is TGTGCCAGCAGTTTCCAACCTCCGGGACTAGCGGGAGGGGAAACCCATTACGAGCAGTACTTC. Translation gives CASSFQPPGLAGGETHYEQYF.

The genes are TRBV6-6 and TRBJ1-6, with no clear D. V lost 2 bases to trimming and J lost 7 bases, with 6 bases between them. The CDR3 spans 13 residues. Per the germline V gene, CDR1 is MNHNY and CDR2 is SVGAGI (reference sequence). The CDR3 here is CASSYGMNSPLHF. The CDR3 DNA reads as TGTGCCAGCAGTTACGGCATGAATTCACCCCTCCACTTT.

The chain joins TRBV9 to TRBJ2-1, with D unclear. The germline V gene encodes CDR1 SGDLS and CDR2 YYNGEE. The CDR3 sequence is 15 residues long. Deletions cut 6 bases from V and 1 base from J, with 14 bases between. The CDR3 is CASTRTAASYNEQFF. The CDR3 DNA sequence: TGTGCCAGCACAAGAACGGCGGCTTCCTACAATGAGCAGTTCTTC.

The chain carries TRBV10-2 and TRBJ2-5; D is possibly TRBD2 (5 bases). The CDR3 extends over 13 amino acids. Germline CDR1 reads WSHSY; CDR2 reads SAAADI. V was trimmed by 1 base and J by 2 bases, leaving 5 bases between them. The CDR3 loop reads CASSELAQETQYF. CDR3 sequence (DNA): TGCGCCAGCAGTGAGTTAGCGCAAGAGACCCAGTACTTC.

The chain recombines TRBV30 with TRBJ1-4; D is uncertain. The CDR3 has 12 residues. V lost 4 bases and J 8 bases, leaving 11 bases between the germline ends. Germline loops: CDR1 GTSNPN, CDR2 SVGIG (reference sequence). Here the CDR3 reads CAWTSAGEKLFF. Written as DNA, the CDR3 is TGTGCCTGGACCAGTGCGGGGGAAAAACTGTTTTTT.